This TCR beta chain was recorded in a study of cytomegalovirus exposure and HLA in healthy donors. The study's findings and limits: TCR beta V segments were, for the most part, productive about 87% or about 30% of the time in an earlier analysis.

As concerns this clone: Its antigen is undetermined.

Germline trimming cut 4 bases from V and 6 bases from J; bases unmatched to any gene: 12. The V gene's germline CDR1 is SQVTM and CDR2 ANQGSEA. The CDR3 contains 16 residues. PCR amplification relied on 60 Vbeta primers (plus 13 Jbeta primers). The data were produced by immunoSEQ multiplex PCR, yet TCRdb's version contains in-frame clones alone and is incomplete. The profile shows approximately 200,000 clones, approximately 80% of them singletons. Source material: PBMCs. The chain couples TRBV29-1 to TRBJ2-1; 10 bases are shared with TRBD2. This clonotype originated in a girl aged 5-17 years in good health and CMV-seronegative. CDR3 DNA sequence: TGCAGCGTTGCCGAATCCGGGACTAGCGTAACCAATGAGCAGTTCTTC. Amino acids: CSVAESGTSVTNEQFF.